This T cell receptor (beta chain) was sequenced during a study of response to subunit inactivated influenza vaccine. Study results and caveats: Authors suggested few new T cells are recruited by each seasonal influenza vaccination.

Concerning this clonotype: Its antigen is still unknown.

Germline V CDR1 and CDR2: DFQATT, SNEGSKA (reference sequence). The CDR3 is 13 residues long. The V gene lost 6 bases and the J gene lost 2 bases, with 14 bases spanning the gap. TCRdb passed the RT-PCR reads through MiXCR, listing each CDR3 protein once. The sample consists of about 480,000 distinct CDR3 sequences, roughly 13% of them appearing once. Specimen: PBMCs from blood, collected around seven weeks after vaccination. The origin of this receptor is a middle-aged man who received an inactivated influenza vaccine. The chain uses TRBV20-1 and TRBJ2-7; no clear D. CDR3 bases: TGCAGTGCCCTCCGGGCCCTAGCCTACGAGCAGTACTTC. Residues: CSALRALAYEQYF.